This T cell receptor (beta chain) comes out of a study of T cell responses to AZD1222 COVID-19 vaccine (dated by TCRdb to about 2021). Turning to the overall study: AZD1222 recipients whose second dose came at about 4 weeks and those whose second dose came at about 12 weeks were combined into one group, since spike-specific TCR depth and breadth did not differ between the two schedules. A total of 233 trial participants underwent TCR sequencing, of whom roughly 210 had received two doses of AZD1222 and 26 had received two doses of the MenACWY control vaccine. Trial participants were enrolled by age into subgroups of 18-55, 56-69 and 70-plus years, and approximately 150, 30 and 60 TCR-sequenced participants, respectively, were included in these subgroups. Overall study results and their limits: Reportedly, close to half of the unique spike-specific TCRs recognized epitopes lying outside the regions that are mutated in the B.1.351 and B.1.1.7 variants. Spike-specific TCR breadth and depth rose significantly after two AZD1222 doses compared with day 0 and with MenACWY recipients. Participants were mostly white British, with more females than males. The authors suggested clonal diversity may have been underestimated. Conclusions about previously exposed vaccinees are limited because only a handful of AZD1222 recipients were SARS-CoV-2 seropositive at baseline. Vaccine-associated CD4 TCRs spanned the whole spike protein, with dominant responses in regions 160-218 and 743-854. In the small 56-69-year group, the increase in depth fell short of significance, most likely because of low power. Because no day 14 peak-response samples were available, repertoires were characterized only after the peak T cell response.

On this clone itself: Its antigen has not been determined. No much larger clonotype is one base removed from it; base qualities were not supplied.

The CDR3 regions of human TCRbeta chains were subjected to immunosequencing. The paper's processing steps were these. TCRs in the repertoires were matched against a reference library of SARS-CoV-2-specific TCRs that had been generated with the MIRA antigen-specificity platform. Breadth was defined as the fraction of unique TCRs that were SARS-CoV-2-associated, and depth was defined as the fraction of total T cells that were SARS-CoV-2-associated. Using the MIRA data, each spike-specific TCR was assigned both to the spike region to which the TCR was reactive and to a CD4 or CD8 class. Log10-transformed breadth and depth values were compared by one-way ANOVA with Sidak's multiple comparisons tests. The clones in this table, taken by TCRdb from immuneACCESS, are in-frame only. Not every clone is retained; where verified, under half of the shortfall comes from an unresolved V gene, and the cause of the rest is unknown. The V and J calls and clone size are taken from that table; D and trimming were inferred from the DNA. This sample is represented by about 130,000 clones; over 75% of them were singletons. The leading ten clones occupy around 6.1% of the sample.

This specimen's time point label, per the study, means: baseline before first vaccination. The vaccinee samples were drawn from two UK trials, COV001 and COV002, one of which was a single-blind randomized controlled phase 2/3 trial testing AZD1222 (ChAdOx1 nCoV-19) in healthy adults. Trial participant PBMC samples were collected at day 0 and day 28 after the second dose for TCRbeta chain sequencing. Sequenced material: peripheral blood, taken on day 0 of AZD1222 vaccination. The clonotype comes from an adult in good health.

This receptor carries the CDR3 CAWSAGTSGRADTQYF. The DNA is TGTGCCTGGAGTGCCGGGACTAGCGGGAGAGCCGATACGCAGTATTTT. Recombination linked TRBV30 to TRBJ2-3, with 14 bases in between that match TRBD2. Based on the germline V gene (reference sequence), the CDR1 and CDR2 sequences are GTSNPN and SVGIG. Trimming takes 1 base off V and 6 bases off J; junction bases not matched to a gene: 6. The CDR3 contains 16 residues, cysteine and phenylalanine counted. Only CDR3 DNA is held: 48 bases, read in frame from base 1.